One T cell receptor (beta chain) is described in this entry. The CDR3 sequence is 14 residues long. Germline lookup yields CDR1 MNHEY and CDR2 SMNVEV (reference sequence). V was pared by 8 bases and J by 0 bases, with 5 bases of the junction left unmatched. Generated by immunoSEQ multiplex PCR, the TCRdb table keeps only in-frame clones and is missing some. The table records about 81,000 clones, approximately 86% of them present only once. This record belongs to a study of PD-L1 blockade in urothelial cancer. Overall study context: Atezolizumab 1,200 mg was given intravenously every 3 weeks, starting 2014. Once treatment had started, blood was analyzed at 3 weeks (second dose) and again at 6 weeks. Peripheral blood specimens exhibited a median yield of 141,255 T cells.

The time point: pretreatment peripheral blood. Samples spanned pretreatment and treatment, with 1 to 8 time points per patient. The chain couples TRBV27 to TRBJ1-1; 8 nucleotides line up with TRBD1. Sequencing used PBMCs, obtained around atezolizumab (anti-PD-L1) treatment. This clonotype originated in a middle-aged man with urothelial cancer. The CDR3 spells CASRDRPLNTEAFF. The CDR3 coding sequence is TGTGCCAGCCGGGACAGGCCATTGAACACTGAAGCTTTCTTT.